This paragraph reports one T cell receptor beta chain. This specimen comes from a study of blood T cell repertoires in COVID-19. About the study: Collection of acute and convalescent COVID-19 samples took place in the United States, Italy and Spain.

This CDR3 is built from 17 residues. The protocol was immunoSEQ multiplex PCR, while the TCRdb copy is restricted to in-frame clones and leaves out a portion. Of roughly 150,000 clones listed, roughly 83% were seen once; the top ten hold 8% to 9.5%. The specimen sequenced was peripheral blood. The gene calls are TRBV12-2 and TRBJ1-5; the D call of TRBD1 is as the table states it, not checked on the DNA. TRBV12-2 is classified as a pseudogene. The sequence was collected from a woman of 80 years or more with active or convalescent COVID-19. The CDR3 sequence is CASRFPRAGAVNQPQHF. As DNA, the CDR3 is TGTGCAAGTCGCTTCCCCAGGGCAGGGGCAGTCAATCAGCCCCAGCATTTT.